One and the same sample provided the 21 T cell receptor beta chains below, sequenced in a study of cytomegalovirus exposure and HLA in healthy donors. This PCR relied on a set of 60 Vbeta primers and 13 Jbeta primers. Method: immunoSEQ multiplex PCR; TCRdb's copy keeps in-frame clones and lacks some. The sample lists about 160,000 clones; 60% to 85% were seen once. The sample taken for sequencing was PBMCs. The receptors were gathered from a man aged 45-60 years in good health and CMV-seropositive.

The V call is TRBV2, the J call TRBJ2-5; tentative D call: TRBD2 (5 bases). Trimming left V 8 bases short and J 5 bases short, with 12 bases between. Germline V gives CDR1 SNHLY, CDR2 FYNNEI. This CDR3 spans 12 amino acids. CDR3 sequence (DNA): TGTGCCAGCGGGGAGACCAGGGAGACCCAGTACTTC. Its translation is CASGETRETQYF.

The chain employs TRBV5-1 and TRBJ1-1; D gene ambiguous. The V end was cut by 5 bases, the J end by 5 bases, with 13 bases between. CDR1 and CDR2 (germline): SGHRS, YFSETQ. The CDR3 totals 13 residues. This CDR3 is CASSSTGRTEAFF. CDR3 nucleotide sequence: TGCGCCAGCAGTAGTACCGGGAGAACTGAAGCTTTCTTT.

Comment on this clone: Other DNA sequences in this sample translate to the same CDR3. The J gene is TRBJ1-1, the V gene TRBV7-9, with 7 nucleotides matching TRBD1. The germline CDR1 and CDR2 sequences are SEHNR and FQNEAQ (reference sequence). The CDR3 totals 14 residues. V trimming: 2 bases; J trimming: 2 bases; junction bases outside the gene matches: 2. The CDR3: CASSLQGGNTEAFF. The CDR3 nucleotides are TGTGCCAGCAGCTTACAGGGGGGAAACACTGAAGCTTTCTTT.

The chain links TRBV2 to TRBJ1-5, with D perhaps matching TRBD1 (5 bases). Trimming left V 8 bases short and J 1 base short, with 12 bases between. CDR1 and CDR2 (germline): SNHLY, FYNNEI. The CDR3 has 14 amino acids. DNA of the CDR3: TGTGCCAGCGCCCAGGGCCGGAGCAATCAGCCCCAGCATTTT. It specifies CASAQGRSNQPQHF.

This sequence joins TRBV5-1 and TRBJ1-2, with D maybe TRBD1 (5 bases). The V gene lost 4 bases and the J gene lost 2 bases, with 12 bases spanning the gap. Germline V gene sequence: CDR1 SGHRS, CDR2 YFSETQ. The CDR3 sequence is 14 residues long. CDR3 coding DNA: TGCGCCAGCAGCCCACCGACAGAGAACTATGGCTACACCTTC. It codes for CASSPPTENYGYTF.

The rearrangement uses TRBV6-6 and TRBJ2-1; D is ambiguous. The germline gives CDR1 MNHNY, CDR2 SVGAGI (reference sequence). The CDR3 is 12 residues long. V was pared by 1 base and J by 8 bases, with 6 bases between. For the CDR3, the DNA is TGTGCCAGCAGTTACTTCGTCGATGAGCAGTTCTTC. Its protein is CASSYFVDEQFF.

This chain uses TRBV7-2 with TRBJ2-1, with 8 bases matching TRBD1. Germline assignment: CDR1 SGHTA and CDR2 FQGNSA. Unmatched junction bases numbered 3, after V lost 1 base and J lost 4 bases. This CDR3 is built from 15 residues. The CDR3 DNA sequence: TGTGCCAGCAGCTTAGGACAGGGGTCGTACAATGAGCAGTTCTTC. Translating it yields CASSLGQGSYNEQFF. The variable domain in full, with the rest retrieved from reference TRBV7-2 and TRBJ2-1, is GAGVSQSPSNKVTEKGKDVELRCDPISGHTALYWYRQSLGQGLEFLIYFQGNSAPDKSGLPSDRFSAERTGGSVSTLTIQRTQQEDSAVYLCASSLGQGSYNEQFFGPGTRLTVL.

Worth noting for this clone: The identical CDR3 is also encoded by other nucleotide sequences in the sample. The chain employs TRBV28 and TRBJ1-2, with 8 bases matching TRBD1. Germline-derived CDR1 and CDR2 are MDHEN and SYDVKM. CDR3 length equals 14 residues. V lost 8 bases, J lost 1 base, and 6 bases stayed unmatched. In DNA form, the CDR3 reads TGTGCCAGCTCCCAGGGGGCGGGTAACTATGGCTACACCTTC. Its translation is CASSQGAGNYGYTF.

The V and J genes are TRBV5-6 and TRBJ2-5, with 8 bases lining up with TRBD2. J gave up 5 bases and V 0 bases, and 6 bases lay outside the gene matches. The CDR3 totals 15 residues. Germline lookup yields CDR1 SGHDT and CDR2 YYEEEE. CDR3 DNA: TGTGCCAGCAGCTTGGCGGGGGGGATCTGGGAGACCCAGTACTTC. Residues: CASSLAGGIWETQYF.

This clone was counted once. The V gene is TRBV18, the J gene TRBJ1-1; D gene uncertain. Germline V lookup: CDR1 KGHSH, CDR2 LQKENI. This CDR3 region has 13 residues. Trimming removed 4 bases from V and 2 bases from J, with 8 bases in between. DNA of the CDR3: TGTGCCAGCTCACGAGGACTTAACACTGAAGCTTTCTTT. It codes for CASSRGLNTEAFF.

CDR3 amino acids: CASSLEFAADTQYF. The CDR3 DNA reads as TGTGCCAGCAGCTTAGAATTCGCAGCAGATACGCAGTATTTT. The chain carries TRBV7-8 and TRBJ2-3; no clear D gene. Trimming removed 1 base at V and 4 bases at J, with 9 bases between. The CDR3 covers 14 residues. Germline CDR1 is SGHVS and CDR2 is FQNEAQ.

This chain links TRBV7-2 with TRBJ2-7; D unresolved. The CDR3 spans 14 residues. Deletions cut 2 bases from V and 0 bases from J, with 8 bases between. The germline V gene has CDR1 SGHTA and CDR2 FQGNSA. The CDR3 sequence is CASSLNAGSYEQYF. The CDR3, as DNA: TGTGCCAGCAGCTTAAATGCAGGCTCCTACGAGCAGTACTTC.

This CDR3 reads CASSLNRETQYF. The DNA for the CDR3 is TGTGCCAGCAGCCTAAACAGAGAGACCCAGTACTTC. V and J are TRBV6-1 and TRBJ2-5; D call uncertain. Germline values: CDR1 MNHNS, CDR2 SASEGT. V lost 6 bases and J 4 bases, leaving 9 bases between the germline ends. The CDR3 loop spans 12 amino acids.

This clone was detected only once. The chain joins TRBV5-1 to TRBJ1-4, with 9 bases fitting TRBD1. This CDR3 spans 15 amino acids. The V gene's germline CDR1 is SGHRS and CDR2 YFSETQ. After removal of 1 base from V and 5 bases from J, the junction contained 3 bases not matched to a gene. This CDR3 is CASSLMGQGNEKLFF. The CDR3 nucleotides are TGCGCCAGCAGCTTGATGGGACAGGGAAATGAAAAACTGTTTTTT.

V and J are TRBV19 and TRBJ2-7; tentative D call: TRBD2 (6 bases). The CDR3 has 13 amino acids. Germline loops: CDR1 LNHDA, CDR2 SQIVND (reference sequence). V dropped 2 bases and J dropped 5 bases, with 10 bases sitting between them. Here the CDR3 reads CASSIPPGDEQYF. In DNA, the CDR3 is TGTGCCAGTAGTATACCCCCGGGGGACGAGCAGTACTTC.

This chain links TRBV9 with TRBJ1-3; possibly TRBD1 for D (5 bases). Germline CDR1 and CDR2: SGDLS and YYNGEE. CDR3 length: 15 amino acids. Trimming pared 3 bases from V and 0 bases from J, leaving 10 bases between. DNA for the CDR3: TGTGCCAGCAGCGCCGGGACTCTCTCTGGAAACACCATATATTTT. It yields the protein CASSAGTLSGNTIYF.

This chain connects TRBV27 to TRBJ2-7; 7 nucleotides line up with TRBD1. The CDR3 loop spans 13 amino acids. The trim removed 6 bases at V and 1 base at J, leaving 3 bases unmatched. Germline CDR1 is MNHEY and CDR2 is SMNVEV (reference sequence). The CDR3 loop is CASRQTGSYEQYF. The CDR3 DNA reads as TGTGCCAGCAGACAGACAGGGTCCTACGAGCAGTACTTC.

CDR3 sequence: CATRTGFDHNEQFF. The CDR3 nucleotides read TGTGCCACGAGGACAGGCTTTGATCACAATGAGCAGTTCTTC. The J gene is TRBJ2-1, the V gene TRBV6-1; 7 positions agree with TRBD1. CDR1 and CDR2 (germline): MNHNS, SASEGT. The junction had 11 bases not matched to a gene; V was cut back by 10 bases and J by 5 bases. This CDR3 contains 14 residues.

V and J are TRBV19 and TRBJ2-3, with D uncertain. The ends were cut back, 1 base at V and 6 bases at J, with 8 bases in the middle. Germline-derived CDR1 and CDR2 are LNHDA and SQIVND (reference sequence). This CDR3 has 13 amino acids. CDR3 region: CASSIGRADTQYF. CDR3 nucleotide sequence: TGTGCCAGTAGTATAGGACGAGCGGATACGCAGTATTTT.

The chain carries TRBV5-1 and TRBJ1-3, with a possible D match to TRBD2 (5 bases). TRBJ2-2 matches the DNA end more closely, so the J call is doubtful. Germline V gene data show CDR1 as SGHRS and CDR2 as YFSETQ. The CDR3 spans 14 residues. CDR3 sequence reads: CASSFGERAGELFF. The CDR3 DNA is TGCGCCAGCAGCTTCGGGGAGAGGGCCGGGGAGCTGTTTTTT.

This clone occurred a few times. The rearrangement uses TRBV14 and TRBJ2-1; tentative D call: TRBD2 (6 bases). The germline V and J ends were trimmed by 3 bases and 7 bases, with 16 bases remaining between them. This CDR3 is 15 amino acids long. Germline V gives CDR1 SGHDN, CDR2 FVKESK. The CDR3 nucleotides are TGTGCCAGCAGCCACCGGCGGGGAACGGGGAATGAGCAGTTCTTC. It codes for CASSHRRGTGNEQFF.